This T cell receptor beta chain was identified during a study of blood T cell repertoires in COVID-19. About the research overall: Both acute and convalescent COVID-19 samples were obtained from the United States, Italy and Spain. The cDNA or gDNA used as material had been derived from T cells, B-cell-depleted T cells, or PBMCs.

V lost 1 base to trimming and J lost 3 bases; unmatched junction nucleotides: 4. CDR3 length: 16 residues. Per the germline V gene, CDR1 is MDHEN and CDR2 is SYDVKM. Per the study methods: Quantification of nucleated cells was approximated via reference gene primer amplification. Measured with immunoSEQ multiplex PCR; TCRdb has only the in-frame clones, and not every one. V and J calls and clone size come straight from that table; D and trimming were deduced from the DNA. The data hold about 110,000 clones, with 70% to 80% observed a single time. The gene calls are TRBV28 and TRBJ1-3, with TRBD1 matching 9 bases. What was sequenced was peripheral blood. This TCR derives from a human donor with acute or convalescent COVID-19. The donor label of this sample is uncertain. The CDR3, as DNA: TGTGCCAGCAGTTTATCTCGGACAGGGGATGGAAACACCATATATTTT. Its protein is CASSLSRTGDGNTIYF. Together with reference TRBV28 and TRBJ1-3, the CDR3 gives the full variable domain: DVKVTQSSRYLVKRTGEKVFLECVQDMDHENMFWYRQDPGLGLRLIYFSYDVKMKEKGDIPEGYSVSREKKERFSLILESASTNQTSMYLCASSLSRTGDGNTIYFGEGSWLTVV.